These T cell receptor beta chains were read from a single sample in a study of T cells in localized non-small cell lung cancer. Assay: immunoSEQ multiplex PCR; the TCRdb copy retains only in-frame clones and omits some. In the table there are some 50,000 clones, more than 75% of which are singletons. The sample here was PBMCs, taken before any cancer treatment. The receptors here all came from a female donor with stage II lung adenocarcinoma. Each CDR3 is given without its conserved first and last residue.

v_call	j_call	cdr3_aa
TRBV6-6	TRBJ2-1	ASLFTGPRANEQF
TRBV5-8	TRBJ1-2	ASSPRTGAPYGYT
TRBV15	TRBJ2-1	ATSRPSTGSNEQF
TRBV10-3	TRBJ1-2	AISEVQGASDGYT
TRBV2	TRBJ2-7	ASSHPLSYEQY
TRBV5-1	TRBJ2-7	ASSSGQGTDEQY
TRBV5-6	TRBJ2-3	ASSFGDLTDTQY
TRBV6-5	TRBJ1-2	ASSYSTRQLYGYT
TRBV5-1	TRBJ1-2	ASSLEAGISYGYT
TRBV5-1	TRBJ1-1	ASSLILGANTEAF
TRBV5-4	TRBJ2-2	ASSLAGTGGRTGELF
TRBV27	TRBJ1-1	ASSSRTEAF
TRBV7-2	TRBJ2-7	ASSFDRGHYEQY
TRBV7-9	TRBJ2-3	ASSPEAPNTQY
TRBV29-1	TRBJ2-1	SVRDQGLRASEQF
TRBV6-1	TRBJ2-6	ASSEDLGAGANVLT
TRBV6-1	TRBJ1-2	ASSDEGRGAPLDGYT
TRBV10-3	TRBJ1-5	AISESAGHSNQPQH
TRBV5-1	TRBJ2-1	ATSQVSSYNEQF
TRBV5-5	TRBJ1-6	ASSLDLGGYNSPLH
TRBV11-2	TRBJ2-7	ASSLDWQAYEQY
TRBV27	TRBJ2-7	ASRPLRSGAGQY
TRBV7-9	TRBJ1-1	ASSLGLGRWDAEAF
TRBV14	TRBJ1-1	ASSQGGALDTEAF
TRBV7-8	TRBJ2-5	ASSLVGGPGKETQY
TRBV2	TRBJ1-1	ASSIMAEAF
TRBV30	TRBJ2-3	AWSVEYYLDLHLDRFSTDTQY
TRBV6-1	TRBJ1-1	ASSETFRAGAF
TRBV19	TRBJ2-2	ASSIGPGGPSNTGELF
TRBV19	TRBJ1-5	ASSINRQLNQPQH
TRBV11-2	TRBJ1-4	ASSLDRMNEKLF
TRBV18	TRBJ2-7	ASSLGSSYEQY
TRBV5-1	TRBJ1-1	ASAGGTEAF
TRBV6-5	TRBJ2-1	ASSYSGSLRYNEQF
TRBV14	TRBJ2-7	ASSQGLHRVYEQY
TRBV7-9	TRBJ1-1	ASSFGGAPDAF
TRBV9	TRBJ2-6	ASSVDRASGANVLT
TRBV5-1	TRBJ2-2	ASSLLAVNTGELF
TRBV2	TRBJ1-1	ASNRRTGNTEAF
TRBV27	TRBJ2-5	ASSFQVPPETQY
TRBV6-4	TRBJ1-6	ASSDRASYNSPLH
TRBV5-4	TRBJ2-1	ASSSLRDVYNEQF